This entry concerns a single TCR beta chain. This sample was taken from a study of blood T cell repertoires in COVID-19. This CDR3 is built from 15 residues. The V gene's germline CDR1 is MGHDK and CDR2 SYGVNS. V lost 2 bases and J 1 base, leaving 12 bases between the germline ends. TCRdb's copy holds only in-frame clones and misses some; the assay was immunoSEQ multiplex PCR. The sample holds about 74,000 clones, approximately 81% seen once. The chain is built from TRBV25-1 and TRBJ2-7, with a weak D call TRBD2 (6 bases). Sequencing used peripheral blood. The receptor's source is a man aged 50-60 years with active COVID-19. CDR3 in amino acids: CASSEPGARSYEQYF. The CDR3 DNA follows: TGTGCCAGCAGTGAACCGGGAGCCCGGTCCTACGAGCAGTACTTC.